The 25 T cell receptor beta chains presented below share a single source sample, sequenced in a study of T cell changes during pregnancy in multiple sclerosis. The protocol was immunoSEQ multiplex PCR, while the TCRdb copy is restricted to in-frame clones and leaves out a portion. The repertoire holds over 25,000 clones, with roughly 91% as singletons. Sequenced here: CD8+ T cells from peripheral blood mononuclear cells, sampled in the second trimester of pregnancy. The receptors were sampled from a female donor in good health, enrolled as a control in a pregnancy study.

V gene TRBV9 combines with J gene TRBJ1-2; D is uncertain. This CDR3 spans 15 amino acids. The germline CDR1 and CDR2 sequences are SGDLS and YYNGEE. V lost 0 bases and J 0 bases, leaving 9 bases between the germline ends. In DNA form, the CDR3 reads TGTGCCAGCAGCGTAGGACAACAAGCTAACTATGGCTACACCTTC. Amino acid sequence: CASSVGQQANYGYTF.

The rearrangement joins TRBV19 to TRBJ2-7, with TRBD1 as a possible D gene (6 bases). Germline V gene sequence: CDR1 LNHDA, CDR2 SQIVND (reference sequence). Trimming took 5 bases from V and 1 from J, leaving 12 bases between them. This CDR3 spans 14 amino acids. The CDR3 is CASSVTGVSYEQYF. CDR3 sequence (DNA): TGTGCCAGTAGTGTGACAGGCGTATCCTACGAGCAGTACTTC. The whole variable domain, filled in from reference TRBV19 and TRBJ2-7, reads DGGITQSPKYLFRKEGQNVTLSCEQNLNHDAMYWYRQDPGQGLRLIYYSQIVNDFQKGDIAEGYSVSREKKESFPLTVTSAQKNPTAFYLCASSVTGVSYEQYFGPGTRLTVT.

V gene TRBV19 combines with J gene TRBJ1-1, with unresolved D. Trimming took off 9 bases at V and 1 base at J, with 15 bases between the two ends. The CDR3 is made up of 14 amino acids. Germline CDR1 is LNHDA and CDR2 is SQIVND (reference sequence). CDR3 in DNA: TGTGCCAGCATGACATACATAAAGAACACTGAAGCTTTCTTT. Amino acids: CASMTYIKNTEAFF.

This chain links TRBV27 with TRBJ2-3, with a tentative D call TRBD2 (5 bases). The germline V gene encodes CDR1 MNHEY and CDR2 SMNVEV (reference sequence). The V end lost 1 base, the J end lost 0 bases, and 8 bases lay between the germline ends. This CDR3 region has 15 residues. The DNA of the CDR3 is TGTGCCAGCAGTTTATTTGGAGGTAGCACAGATACGCAGTATTTT. It codes for CASSLFGGSTDTQYF.

The chain recombines TRBV9 with TRBJ2-3; 9 nucleotides line up with TRBD2. The CDR3 is 16 residues long. Losses at the gene ends were 0 bases for V and 4 bases for J; bases not matched to a gene: 6. Germline V gives CDR1 SGDLS, CDR2 YYNGEE. The CDR3 DNA is TGTGCCAGCAGCGTAGAAGGCGGGGGGGCCGCAGATACGCAGTATTTT. Translation: CASSVEGGGAADTQYF.

The chain employs TRBV30 and TRBJ2-7, with 10 bases lining up with TRBD1. J was trimmed by 2 bases and V by 4 bases; bases with no gene match: 5. Germline V gives CDR1 GTSNPN, CDR2 SVGIG (reference sequence). The CDR3 loop spans 14 amino acids. The CDR3 nucleotides read TGTGCCTGGACAGAGACAGGGGGCCCCTACGAGCAGTACTTC. Translating it yields CAWTETGGPYEQYF.

The V and J genes are TRBV7-9 and TRBJ2-1, with a tentative D call TRBD2 (5 bases). The CDR3 is 13 residues long. V dropped 7 bases and J dropped 6 bases, with 13 bases sitting between them. Germline V gene data show CDR1 as SEHNR and CDR2 as FQNEAQ (reference sequence). In nucleotides, the CDR3 is TGTGCCAGCACCGACGACGGACTCAATGAGCAGTTCTTC. This sequence encodes CASTDDGLNEQFF.

The V gene is TRBV6-1, the J gene TRBJ2-7; 11 bases align to TRBD1. This CDR3 spans 14 amino acids. Germline V gene lookup returns CDR1 MNHNS and CDR2 SASEGT. V lost 4 bases to trimming and J lost 6 bases; unmatched junction nucleotides: 5. The CDR3, as DNA: TGTGCCAGCAGTGGTGGACAGGGGGCCACCGAGCAGTACTTC. It specifies CASSGGQGATEQYF.

The chain is built from TRBV13 and TRBJ2-5; D uncertain. This CDR3 is 14 amino acids long. The V end lost 4 bases, the J end lost 5 bases, and 14 bases lay between the germline ends. Germline V lookup: CDR1 PRHDT, CDR2 FYEKMQ (reference sequence). The DNA for the CDR3 is TGTGCCAGCAGCTCTAGGCAGCGTTCCGAGACCCAGTACTTC. It codes for CASSSRQRSETQYF.

The chain employs TRBV30 and TRBJ2-5; D is possibly TRBD1 (5 bases). CDR1 GTSNPN and CDR2 SVGIG come from the germline V gene (reference sequence). Trimming stripped 2 bases from V and 1 base from J, with 8 bases between. This CDR3 is 13 amino acids long. CDR3 sequence: CAWSWTTQETQYF. The DNA for the CDR3 is TGTGCCTGGAGTTGGACAACCCAAGAGACCCAGTACTTC.

V and J are TRBV5-1 and TRBJ2-1, with D perhaps TRBD2 (6 bases). Germline loops: CDR1 SGHRS, CDR2 YFSETQ. The CDR3 sequence is 14 residues long. Trimming took off 4 bases at V and 0 bases at J, with 8 bases between the two ends. CDR3 nucleotide sequence: TGCGCCAGCAGCGGGGGGAGCTCCTACAATGAGCAGTTCTTC. Its protein is CASSGGSSYNEQFF.

The chain links TRBV19 to TRBJ1-1; a weak D match, TRBD1 (6 bases). V lost 5 bases and J 0 bases, leaving 10 bases between the germline ends. The CDR3 is 14 amino acids. CDR1 and CDR2 from the germline V gene are LNHDA and SQIVND (reference sequence). The CDR3 region is CASSVGQMNTEAFF. In DNA form, the CDR3 reads TGTGCCAGTAGTGTAGGACAGATGAACACTGAAGCTTTCTTT.

The rearrangement links TRBV19 to TRBJ2-1; D ambiguous. V lost 1 base to trimming and J lost 0 bases, with 7 bases between them. Germline V gene lookup returns CDR1 LNHDA and CDR2 SQIVND (reference sequence). There are 15 residues in the CDR3. The CDR3 bases are TGTGCCAGTAGTATAGGATGGAGCTCCTACAATGAGCAGTTCTTC. Translated, it gives CASSIGWSSYNEQFF.

The chain recombines TRBV9 with TRBJ1-6; tentative D call: TRBD1 (6 bases). The CDR3 is 16 residues long. The germline V gene has CDR1 SGDLS and CDR2 YYNGEE. Trimming stripped 4 bases from V and 7 bases from J, with 18 bases between. The CDR3 coding sequence is TGTGCCAGCAGCCCACCCTCAACGGACAGAAATTCACCCCTCCACTTT. As protein: CASSPPSTDRNSPLHF.

This clone occurred once. J is TRBJ2-3 and V is TRBV25-1; TRBD2 matches at 15 bases. V gave up 4 bases and J gave up 5 bases; unmatched junction bases: 7. The germline CDR1 and CDR2 sequences are MGHDK and SYGVNS. The CDR3 runs 17 residues. The CDR3 reads CASSVTGTSGGKDTQYF. The CDR3 coding sequence is TGTGCCAGCAGTGTAACTGGGACTAGCGGGGGGAAAGATACGCAGTATTTT.

This clone was observed once. The chain employs TRBV9 and TRBJ2-7, with 8 bases fitting TRBD1. CDR1 and CDR2 from the germline V gene are SGDLS and YYNGEE. The CDR3 length is 14 residues. The V gene end was trimmed by 0 bases and the J gene end by 3 bases; junction bases not matched to a gene: 2. The CDR3 here is CASSVGGQGYEQYF. CDR3 coding DNA: TGTGCCAGCAGCGTAGGCGGACAGGGCTACGAGCAGTACTTC.

J is TRBJ1-2 and V is TRBV27; D might be TRBD1 (6 bases). V was trimmed by 6 bases and J by 0 bases, leaving 11 bases between them. The CDR3 is 14 residues long. In germline, CDR1 is MNHEY, CDR2 SMNVEV (reference sequence). The CDR3 is CASSRTESNYGYTF. For the CDR3, the DNA is TGTGCCAGCAGCCGGACAGAATCTAACTATGGCTACACCTTC.

The chain joins TRBV4-2 to TRBJ2-2, with 7 nucleotides matching TRBD2. V shed 3 bases, J shed 1 base, and the junction held 2 bases outside the gene matches. CDR1 is LGHNA, CDR2 YNFKEQ, per germline. This CDR3 has 15 amino acids. The DNA for the CDR3 is TGTGCCAGCAGCCAGGGGGGGATGAACACCGGGGAGCTGTTTTTT. This encodes CASSQGGMNTGELFF.

The chain carries TRBV4-3 and TRBJ1-2, with a tentative D call TRBD1 (5 bases). Trimming pared 0 bases from V and 2 bases from J, leaving 16 bases between. In germline, CDR1 is LGHNA, CDR2 YSLEER. CDR3 size: 17 residues. CDR3 sequence: CASSQEWGGGLNYGYTF. CDR3 bases: TGCGCCAGCAGCCAAGAGTGGGGCGGGGGGTTAAACTATGGCTACACCTTC.

This sequence joins TRBV27 and TRBJ2-1; 10 nucleotides align to TRBD2. The V gene end was trimmed by 0 bases and the J gene end by 4 bases; junction bases not matched to a gene: 3. CDR3 length: 16 residues. Germline values: CDR1 MNHEY, CDR2 SMNVEV (reference sequence). In DNA, the CDR3 is TGTGCCAGCAGTTTATCTAGCGGGGGGATTTACAATGAGCAGTTCTTC. Its protein is CASSLSSGGIYNEQFF.

The CDR3 nucleotides read TGTGCCAGCAGCTTAGAAGGGGTGAACACTGAAGCTTTCTTT. Amino acid sequence: CASSLEGVNTEAFF. The chain joins TRBV7-6 to TRBJ1-1; a possible D gene is TRBD1 (5 bases). Germline V lookup: CDR1 SGHVS, CDR2 FNYEAQ. Trimming left V 1 base short and J 0 bases short, with 6 bases between. CDR3 length: 14 amino acids.

The V gene is TRBV4-2, the J gene TRBJ1-2; 7 bases are shared with TRBD1. Germline V gene sequence: CDR1 LGHNA, CDR2 YNFKEQ. The CDR3 is made up of 14 amino acids. V lost 4 bases and J lost 5; bases outside the gene matches: 7. The CDR3 DNA sequence: TGTGCCAGCAGCCGACTAGGGACAGATTATGGCTACACCTTC. Its protein is CASSRLGTDYGYTF.

This chain links TRBV7-9 with TRBJ2-1, with TRBD2 matching over 13 bases. In germline, CDR1 is SEHNR, CDR2 FQNEAQ (reference sequence). Trimming cost V 3 bases and J 7 bases; bases outside gene matches: 6. CDR3 size: 16 residues. The CDR3, as DNA: TGTGCCAGCAGCTTCACACTAGCGGGGGGGTATAATGAGCAGTTCTTC. Translated: CASSFTLAGGYNEQFF.

V gene TRBV11-3 combines with J gene TRBJ1-1; D remains unclear. The CDR3 sequence is 12 residues long. V lost 8 bases, J lost 1 base, and 8 bases lay in between. Germline CDR1 SGHNT, CDR2 YENEEA. The CDR3 bases are TGTGCCAGCGTACGGGAGAACACTGAAGCTTTCTTT. This sequence encodes CASVRENTEAFF.

V is TRBV5-1 and J is TRBJ2-2; 7 bases agree with TRBD1. V lost 4 bases to trimming and J lost 6 bases; unmatched junction nucleotides: 3. This CDR3 comprises 13 residues. Germline values: CDR1 SGHRS, CDR2 YFSETQ. CDR3 bases: TGCGCCAGCAGCCAGGACAGGCCCGGGGAGCTGTTTTTT. This sequence encodes CASSQDRPGELFF. Full variable domain (remainder filled in from reference TRBV5-1 and TRBJ2-2): KAGVTQTPRYLIKTRGQQVTLSCSPISGHRSVSWYQQTPGQGLQFLFEYFSETQRNKGNFPGRFSGRQFSNSRSEMNVSTLELGDSALYLCASSQDRPGELFFGEGSRLTVL.